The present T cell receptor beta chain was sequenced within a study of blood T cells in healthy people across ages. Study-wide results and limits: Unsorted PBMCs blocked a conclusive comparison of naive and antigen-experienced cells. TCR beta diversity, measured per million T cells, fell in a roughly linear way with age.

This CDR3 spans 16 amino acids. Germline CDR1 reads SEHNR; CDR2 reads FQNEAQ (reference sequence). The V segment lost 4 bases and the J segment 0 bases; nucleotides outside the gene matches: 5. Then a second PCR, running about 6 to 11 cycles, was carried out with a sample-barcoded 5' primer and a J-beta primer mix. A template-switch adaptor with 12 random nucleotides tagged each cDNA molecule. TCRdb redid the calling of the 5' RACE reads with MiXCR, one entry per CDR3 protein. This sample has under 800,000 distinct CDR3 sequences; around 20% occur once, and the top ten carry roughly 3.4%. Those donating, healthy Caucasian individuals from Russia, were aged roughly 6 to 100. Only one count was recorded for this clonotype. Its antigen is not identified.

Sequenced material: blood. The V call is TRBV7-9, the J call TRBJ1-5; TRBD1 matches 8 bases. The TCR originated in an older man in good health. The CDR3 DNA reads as TGTGCCAGCAGCTCCGGACAGGGCGATAGCAATCAGCCCCAGCATTTT. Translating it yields CASSSGQGDSNQPQHF.